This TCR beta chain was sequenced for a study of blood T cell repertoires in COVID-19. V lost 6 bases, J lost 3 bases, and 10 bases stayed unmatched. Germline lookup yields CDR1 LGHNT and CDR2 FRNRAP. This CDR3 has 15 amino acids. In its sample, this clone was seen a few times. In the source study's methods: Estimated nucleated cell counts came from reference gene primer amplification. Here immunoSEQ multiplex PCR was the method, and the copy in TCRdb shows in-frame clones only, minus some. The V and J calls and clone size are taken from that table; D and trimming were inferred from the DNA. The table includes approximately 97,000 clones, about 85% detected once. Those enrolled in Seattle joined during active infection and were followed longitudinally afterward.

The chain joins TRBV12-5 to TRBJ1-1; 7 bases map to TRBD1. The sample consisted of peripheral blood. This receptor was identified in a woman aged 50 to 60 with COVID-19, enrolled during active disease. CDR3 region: CASGSTGFADTEAFF. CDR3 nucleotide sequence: TGTGCTAGTGGCTCGACAGGGTTCGCGGACACTGAAGCTTTCTTT.